The present entry profiles one TCR beta chain with its context. As yet, its antigen is unknown. These data belong to a study of regulatory T cells in long-lasting Graves disease. The study, taken as a whole, reports: Limited sample numbers may have lowered accuracy.

The time point is: persistent/refractory GD, antithyroid drugs over 5 years with positive TRAb. With RNA extracted from PBMCs as input, the TCR library was made. In building TCR beta libraries, iRepertoire HTBI primers were used together with Arm-PCR of CDR3 regions. A single record per CDR3 protein comes from TCRdb applying MiXCR to the multiplex PCR reads. The table shows roughly 500,000 distinct CDR3 sequences, with roughly 21% occurring only once. This TCR derives from a female donor with Graves disease. The source material was peripheral blood mononuclear cells (PBMCs), sampled when the disease was refractory, from a patient treated with antithyroid drugs.

The CDR3 DNA reads TGTGCCAGCAGCGTAGGTAGCGGGGTGCTCGGGAACACCGGGGAGCTGTTTTTT. Translation gives CASSVGSGVLGNTGELFF. This chain connects TRBV9 to TRBJ2-2, with 8 bases fitting TRBD2. The germline gives CDR1 SGDLS, CDR2 YYNGEE. J gave up 1 base and V 0 bases, and 8 bases lay outside the gene matches. The CDR3 has 18 amino acids.